These 19 T cell receptor beta chains originate from one sample sequenced in a study of T cell responses to AZD1222 COVID-19 vaccine. Sequenced by immunoSEQ multiplex PCR; TCRdb stores in-frame clones only, minus some. Among fewer than 90,000 clones listed, 85% to 95% were seen once. Here the sequenced sample was peripheral blood, taken 28 days after the second AZD1222 dose. These receptors were taken from an adult who received the AZD1222 COVID-19 vaccine.

The V call is TRBV11-2, the J call TRBJ2-7, with 11 positions matching TRBD2. Germline loops: CDR1 SGHAT, CDR2 FQNNGV. The CDR3 contains 15 residues. Unmatched junction bases numbered 4, after V lost 3 bases and J lost 3 bases. CDR3 sequence: CASSFPLAGGYEQYF. CDR3 DNA sequence: TGTGCCAGCAGCTTCCCGCTAGCGGGAGGCTACGAGCAGTACTTC.

This rearrangement joins TRBV6-1 to TRBJ2-1; 12 positions match TRBD2. This CDR3 is built from 18 residues. In germline, CDR1 is MNHNS, CDR2 SASEGT. With V trimmed by 0 bases and J by 8 bases, 11 bases remained unmatched. The CDR3 DNA sequence: TGTGCCAGCAGTGAAGCGGCGGGACTAGCGGGTCGCTGGTATGAGCAGTTCTTC. It codes for CASSEAAGLAGRWYEQFF.

The chain recombines TRBV6-5 with TRBJ1-2, with D tentatively TRBD1 (6 bases). V lost 6 bases to trimming and J lost 4 bases, with 18 bases between them. This CDR3 is built from 15 residues. Per germline, CDR1 MNHEY and CDR2 SVGAGI. This chain's CDR3 is CASSQRGAKSYGYTF. DNA of the CDR3: TGTGCCAGCAGCCAACGGGGGGCCAAGTCCTATGGCTACACCTTC.

This chain connects TRBV7-3 to TRBJ2-3; unclear D gene. Trimming stripped 5 bases from V and 0 bases from J, with 12 bases between. This CDR3 has 15 residues. Germline CDR1 is SGHTA and CDR2 is FQGTGA. The CDR3 sequence is CASSPLPASTDTQYF. The CDR3, as DNA: TGTGCCAGCAGCCCACTCCCAGCTAGCACAGATACGCAGTATTTT.

V and J are TRBV9 and TRBJ1-3, with D possibly matching TRBD1 (5 bases). This CDR3 is built from 20 residues. Deletions cut 4 bases from V and 1 base from J, with 27 bases between. CDR1 is SGDLS, CDR2 YYNGEE, per germline. Here the CDR3 reads CASSPYSRDVFSLSGNTIYF. As DNA, the CDR3 is TGTGCCAGCAGCCCATACTCCCGGGACGTCTTTTCGCTTTCTGGAAACACCATATATTTT.

V is TRBV7-3 and J is TRBJ2-7, with 8 bases fitting TRBD1. Germline V CDR1 and CDR2: SGHTA, FQGTGA. The ends lost 4 bases at V and 9 bases at J; junction bases unmatched: 8. The CDR3 consists of 13 residues. The CDR3 DNA reads TGTGCCAGCAGCTCCGGACAGGGCGTTAGGCAGTACTTC. It yields the protein CASSSGQGVRQYF.

This chain joins TRBV9 and TRBJ2-1, with D possibly TRBD1 on 6 matching bases. Per the germline V gene, CDR1 is SGDLS and CDR2 is YYNGEE. Trimming took 3 bases from V and 6 from J, leaving 13 bases between them. The CDR3 covers 14 residues. The CDR3 protein is CASSAQGASNEQFF. The DNA for the CDR3 is TGTGCCAGCAGCGCACAGGGAGCGTCCAATGAGCAGTTCTTC. The full variable domain, in which reference TRBV9 and TRBJ2-1 provide the parts outside the CDR3, is DSGVTQTPKHLITATGQRVTLRCSPRSGDLSVYWYQQSLDQGLQFLIQYYNGEERAKGNILERFSAQQFPDLHSELNLSSLELGDSALYFCASSAQGASNEQFFGPGTRLTVL.

The chain has TRBV5-5 and TRBJ2-5, with D perhaps matching TRBD1 (5 bases). The V and J ends lost 0 bases and 2 bases respectively, with 8 bases between them. CDR1 is SGHKS, CDR2 YYEKEE, per germline (reference sequence). The CDR3 consists of 14 residues. CDR3 in amino acids: CASSLGQLQETQYF. CDR3 DNA: TGTGCCAGCAGCTTGGGACAGCTTCAAGAGACCCAGTACTTC.

V gene TRBV11-1 combines with J gene TRBJ2-1; weak D call: TRBD2 (7 bases). V lost 5 bases and J lost 6, with 14 bases in between. This CDR3 spans 14 amino acids. Germline V CDR1 and CDR2: SGHAT, FQDESV (reference sequence). The CDR3 DNA reads as TGTGCCAGCAGCCCCCGGGGGGCAGGCAATGAGCAGTTCTTC. It encodes CASSPRGAGNEQFF.

The rearrangement joins TRBV19 to TRBJ2-7; no clear D gene. The CDR3 has 16 residues. The germline gives CDR1 LNHDA, CDR2 SQIVND (reference sequence). Trimming left V 3 bases short and J 4 bases short, with 19 bases between. CDR3 amino acids: CASSILASPPLYEQYF. CDR3 DNA: TGTGCCAGTAGTATTCTTGCCAGCCCGCCACTATACGAGCAGTACTTC.

The V call is TRBV27, the J call TRBJ1-6; D is perhaps TRBD1 (5 bases). Trimming took off 3 bases at V and 10 bases at J, with 16 bases between the two ends. The CDR3 spans 15 residues. Germline-derived CDR1 and CDR2 are MNHEY and SMNVEV (reference sequence). DNA for the CDR3: TGTGCCAGCAGTTTCTACGGGGCGCGGGGATCACCCCTCCACTTT. Translated: CASSFYGARGSPLHF.

The rearrangement links TRBV7-6 to TRBJ1-1; D is undetermined. The germline V and J ends were trimmed by 2 bases and 4 bases, with 14 bases remaining between them. CDR1 SGHVS and CDR2 FNYEAQ come from the germline V gene. The CDR3 covers 15 residues. CDR3 DNA sequence: TGTGCCAGCAGCTTAAGTATGGGTAGTGGCACTGAAGCTTTCTTT. Amino acid sequence: CASSLSMGSGTEAFF. The entire variable domain, with the rest obtained from reference TRBV7-6 and TRBJ1-1, is as follows: GAGVSQSPRYKVTKRGQDVALRCDPISGHVSLYWYRQALGQGPEFLTYFNYEAQQDKSGLPNDRFSAERPEGSISTLTIQRTEQRDSAMYRCASSLSMGSGTEAFFGQGTRLTVV.

J is TRBJ2-5 and V is TRBV5-1; 10 nucleotides align to TRBD2. The CDR3 contains 17 residues. Germline-derived CDR1 and CDR2 are SGHRS and YFSETQ. After removal of 2 bases from V and 0 bases from J, the junction contained 7 bases not matched to a gene. CDR3 in DNA: TGCGCCAGCAGCTTAAGTAATAGCGGGGGGTACCAAGAGACCCAGTACTTC. Amino acids: CASSLSNSGGYQETQYF. The whole variable domain, filled in from reference TRBV5-1 and TRBJ2-5, reads KAGVTQTPRYLIKTRGQQVTLSCSPISGHRSVSWYQQTPGQGLQFLFEYFSETQRNKGNFPGRFSGRQFSNSRSEMNVSTLELGDSALYLCASSLSNSGGYQETQYFGPGTRLLVL.

This CDR3 is CASSSTGQGVFGYTF. In nucleotides, the CDR3 is TGTGCCAGCAGCTCCACAGGACAGGGGGTTTTTGGCTACACCTTC. The rearrangement links TRBV7-3 to TRBJ1-2, with 10 bases that match TRBD1. V lost 4 bases to trimming and J lost 7 bases; unmatched junction nucleotides: 9. This CDR3 region has 15 residues. Germline values: CDR1 SGHTA, CDR2 FQGTGA.

The chain has TRBV5-1 and TRBJ1-1, with 7 bases matching TRBD1. The germline V gene encodes CDR1 SGHRS and CDR2 YFSETQ. V was pared by 6 bases and J by 0 bases, with 5 bases of the junction left unmatched. This CDR3 has 14 residues. In DNA, the CDR3 is TGCGCCAGCACGATGACAGGGATGAACACTGAAGCTTTCTTT. Its protein is CASTMTGMNTEAFF.

This chain joins TRBV19 and TRBJ1-1; D is ambiguous. The length of the CDR3 is 13 residues. Germline V gives CDR1 LNHDA, CDR2 SQIVND (reference sequence). Deletions cut 6 bases from V and 3 bases from J, with 11 bases between. The CDR3 region has the DNA TGTGCCAGTAGCAATCCCCCGTACACTGAAGCTTTCTTT. Translated: CASSNPPYTEAFF.

The chain joins TRBV10-1 to TRBJ2-3, with TRBD1 as a possible D gene (5 bases). Trimming took 5 bases from V and 6 from J, leaving 12 bases between them. Germline V gives CDR1 WNHNN, CDR2 SYGVQD (reference sequence). The CDR3 loop spans 13 amino acids. Here the CDR3 reads CASSNRLVDTQYF. The CDR3 nucleotides are TGCGCCAGCAGTAACAGGTTGGTGGATACGCAGTATTTT.

The chain carries TRBV12-5 and TRBJ2-1; TRBD1 matches 11 bases. Trimming took 11 bases from V and 5 from J; bases not matched to a gene: 5. This CDR3 is 13 amino acids long. CDR1 is LGHNT and CDR2 is FRNRAP in the germline V gene. Here the CDR3 DNA reads TGTGCTTTAGGACAGGGGGCGAACAATGAGCAGTTCTTC. As protein: CALGQGANNEQFF.

This clone has more than one count but fewer than ten. The chain has TRBV4-1 and TRBJ2-7, with 10 bases identical to TRBD2. The J segment lost 3 bases and the V segment lost 0 bases, leaving 8 bases of the junction unmatched. The CDR3 runs to 17 residues. Germline values: CDR1 MGHRA, CDR2 YSYEKL. The CDR3 here is CASSQDRSGRARYEQYF. The CDR3 DNA is TGCGCCAGCAGCCAAGACCGGAGCGGGAGGGCCCGCTACGAGCAGTACTTC.